The T cell receptor (beta chain) described here comes from a study of identifying expanded T cells in peripheral blood. Findings of the study overall: Differentially abundant clones: roughly 1.2 between replicates, approximately 16 at approximately 14 days, 19 to 20 at four. Two-week clone count variance significantly increased as total template count grew.

Healthy donors had no documented immune events, such as infections, while sampled. V shed 4 bases and J shed 0 bases, with 16 bases lying between them. CDR3 length: 17 amino acids. Germline V gives CDR1 SGHRS, CDR2 YFSETQ. Of note for this clone: The antigen is not known.

Method: immunoSEQ multiplex PCR; TCRdb's copy keeps in-frame clones and lacks some. This table has 75,000 to 90,000 clones, 80% to 90% appearing once. This chain connects TRBV5-1 to TRBJ2-2; D may match TRBD1 or TRBD2 (6 bases each). The sequence was collected from a person aged 18 to 69 in good health. The material sequenced was blood. The CDR3 loop reads CASSLWGARANTGELFF. The CDR3 region has the DNA TGCGCCAGCAGCCTTTGGGGGGCGAGGGCGAACACCGGGGAGCTGTTTTTT.